These T cell receptor beta chains were read from a single sample in a study of blood T cell repertoires in COVID-19. The protocol was immunoSEQ multiplex PCR, while the TCRdb copy is restricted to in-frame clones and leaves out a portion. Here the sample spans under 250,000 clones, roughly 85% being singletons. Specimen: peripheral blood. These receptors came from a man aged 45-65 years with COVID-19, enrolled during active disease. CDR3s include the opening cysteine and the closing phenylalanine or tryptophan. The order of the fields is V gene, J gene, CDR3 length, CDR3 protein.

>TRBV7-6|TRBJ2-3|16
CASSLALAGGSDTQYF
>TRBV7-2|TRBJ2-7|13
CASSSDRRGGQYF
>TRBV7-9|TRBJ2-7|14
CASSFGGLPYEQYF
>TRBV7-6|TRBJ1-1|15
CASSPTGGMNTEAFF
>TRBV2|TRBJ2-7|13
CASSETGNYEQYF
>TRBV6-1|TRBJ1-6|16
CASSEGPGLYNLPLHF
>TRBV19|TRBJ2-7|15
CASSFVRDRGYEQYF
>TRBV7-9|TRBJ2-7|13
CASSLAGTYEQYF
>TRBV5-8|TRBJ2-5|15
CASSLDGRTQEIQYF
>TRBV19|TRBJ2-5|16
CASSMSRRGTQETQYF
>TRBV28|TRBJ1-1|12
CASSGTAKKAFF
>TRBV27|TRBJ2-7|15
CASSLGAELFYEQYF
>TRBV5-1|TRBJ1-4|15
CASSLESGSNEKLFF
>TRBV29-1|TRBJ2-7|13
CSVGGQGIYEQYF
>TRBV7-3|TRBJ1-2|13
CASSSDRGYGYTF
>TRBV7-3|TRBJ1-1|12
CASSPRGGEAFF
>TRBV4-3|TRBJ2-3|14
CASRAGTSTDTQYF
>TRBV2|TRBJ1-2|13
CASSILQGSGYTF
>TRBV27|TRBJ2-7|13
CASKQASSYEQYF
>TRBV2|TRBJ1-6|15
CASRDRTGYNSPLHF
>TRBV4-1|TRBJ2-4|18
CASSQELVASWAKNIQYF
>TRBV3-1/TRBV3-2|TRBJ2-2|13
CASSHRQGWELFF
>TRBV6-5|TRBJ2-6|13
CAIGSSGANVLTF
>TRBV19|TRBJ2-5|15
CASSPTASPQETQYF
>TRBV5-1|TRBJ1-1|15
CASSLAGGRGTEAFF
>TRBV6-5|TRBJ1-2|12
CASRGGEGGYTF
>TRBV4-1|TRBJ1-2|15
CASSQPLGGYGGYTF
>TRBV7-3|TRBJ2-5|18
CASSLYGGTGTDQGTQYF
>TRBV6-2/TRBV6-3|TRBJ1-1|13
CASSRQAPTEAFF
>TRBV4-1|TRBJ2-5|13
CASSQDRRETQYF
>TRBV4-1|TRBJ1-3|15
CASSQDRTVGNTIYF
>TRBV24-1|TRBJ2-1|12
CATSVTDNEQFF
>TRBV11-2|TRBJ2-1|14
CASSLDGGGYEQFF
>TRBV7-9|TRBJ1-2|17
CASSLGGTDSLFDGYTF
>TRBV2|TRBJ1-1|15
CASRDPGQGNTEAFF